The rows below give T cell receptor beta chains drawn from one sample of a study of T cells in tuberculosis. Clones were sequenced by immunoSEQ multiplex PCR, and TCRdb holds only the in-frame ones, with some missing. In the table there are tens of thousands of clones, just over 90% of which are singletons. The input for sequencing was PBMCs, taken at tuberculosis diagnosis. These receptor sequences come from an adult with tuberculosis. Some clones in this sample may be carry-over from other donors' samples. CDR3s include the opening cysteine and the closing phenylalanine or tryptophan. A D gene is named only where the DNA matches it firmly. Clone size is shown for a subset of rows, as once, few, many or a class of expanded clone.

DNA | CDR3 | J | V | size | D
TGTGCCAGCAGCTTTAGTCAGGGGGTTGGCACTGAAGCTTTCTTT | CASSFSQGVGTEAFF | TRBJ1-1 | TRBV7-2 | once | TRBD1
TGTGCCAGCTCACCCACAGCGGGGGGCCACACAGATACGCAGTATTTT | CASSPTAGGHTDTQYF | TRBJ2-3 | TRBV18 | once | TRBD2
TGTGCCAGCAGTGGAGGGACAGGGGTTAATGAAAAACTGTTTTTT | CASSGGTGVNEKLFF | TRBJ1-4 | TRBV6-1 | . | TRBD1
TGTGCCAGCAGTTACAAGGGGGTTGAGGCCAAAAACATTCAGTACTTC | CASSYKGVEAKNIQYF | TRBJ2-4 | TRBV6-6 | . | .
TGTGCCAGCAGCGGGCAAGACAGCCTCGGACCCCAGCATTTT | CASSGQDSLGPQHF | TRBJ1-5 | TRBV9 | . | .
TGTGCCAGCAGACCCGGGCCGGGACAGGGGGACTATGGCTACACCTTC | CASRPGPGQGDYGYTF | TRBJ1-2 | TRBV7-2 | . | TRBD1
TGTGCCAGTAGTTGGACTAGCGTTAACGAGCAGTACTTC | CASSWTSVNEQYF | TRBJ2-7 | TRBV19 | . | TRBD2
TGTGCCAGCAGCTTGGTCGGCGGTAGCACAGATACGCAGTATTTT | CASSLVGGSTDTQYF | TRBJ2-3 | TRBV11-2 | . | .
TGTGCTAGTGGTTTGGTAGGTGGCGGGGGCATTGGAAACACCATATATTTT | CASGLVGGGGIGNTIYF | TRBJ1-3 | TRBV12-5 | . | .
TGTGCTAGTGGTTTGGTACAGGGAAACTATGGCTACACCTTC | CASGLVQGNYGYTF | TRBJ1-2 | TRBV12-5 | . | .
TGTGCCAGCAGCTTGGGCCCCCAAGCGGTGCAGTACTTC | CASSLGPQAVQYF | TRBJ2-7 | TRBV7-9 | . | .
TGCGCCAGCAGCCGGCCGAGGGGCGGGGCCCCCGGGCGTGAGCAGTACTTC | CASSRPRGGAPGREQYF | TRBJ2-7 | TRBV5-1 | . | .
TGTGCCAGTAAACTGACAGAATATGGCTACACCTTC | CASKLTEYGYTF | TRBJ1-2 | TRBV19 | . | .
TGTGCCAGCAGCCACAGAAGGGGGGGGGCCGCAGATACGCAGTATTTT | CASSHRRGGAADTQYF | TRBJ2-3 | TRBV4-2 | once | .
TGTGCCAGCAGTCACCGGGACTATAACACAGATACGCAGTATTTT | CASSHRDYNTDTQYF | TRBJ2-3 | TRBV7-2 | . | TRBD2
TGTGCCAGCAGCGTTAGTAGTAATGAAAAACTGTTTTTT | CASSVSSNEKLFF | TRBJ1-4 | TRBV9 | . | .
TGTGCCAGCAGTTTTACAGGGGGTGGCTACGAGCAGTACTTC | CASSFTGGGYEQYF | TRBJ2-7 | TRBV27 | . | TRBD1
TGTGCCAGCAGCCAATCGGGAAGGACTGAAGCTTTCTTT | CASSQSGRTEAFF | TRBJ1-1 | TRBV5-6 | . | .
TGTGCCAGCAGTCGAGGGACTTATAGCACAGATACGCAGTATTTT | CASSRGTYSTDTQYF | TRBJ2-3 | TRBV9 | . | .
TGCGCCAGCAGCAACAAAGCGGGACAGGGAACAGATACGCAGTATTTT | CASSNKAGQGTDTQYF | TRBJ2-3 | TRBV4-1 | . | TRBD1
TGTGCCAGCGGACTAGGGGGGGTTAGCACAGATACGCAGTATTTT | CASGLGGVSTDTQYF | TRBJ2-3 | TRBV9 | . | .
TGTGCCAGCAGCTCTACAGGGGGCAATGAGCAGTTCTTC | CASSSTGGNEQFF | TRBJ2-1 | TRBV5-4 | . | TRBD1
TGCGCCAGCAGCTTGGACACAGGGAGCTCCTACGAGCAGTACTTC | CASSLDTGSSYEQYF | TRBJ2-7 | TRBV5-1 | . | .
TGTGCCACCAGCAGGGCAAGGGAGGGTCACTATGGCTACACCTTC | CATSRAREGHYGYTF | TRBJ1-2 | TRBV15 | . | .
TGTGCCAGGGAGACGATGAGCTCCTACAATGAGCAGTTCTTC | CARETMSSYNEQFF | TRBJ2-1 | TRBV6-4 | . | .
TGTGCCAGCAGTAAAGCTAGCGGGGGCTACACAGATACGCAGTATTTT | CASSKASGGYTDTQYF | TRBJ2-3 | TRBV6-1 | . | TRBD2
TGTGCCAGCAGTGGTTCAGGCTATAGCAATCAGCCCCAGCATTTT | CASSGSGYSNQPQHF | TRBJ1-5 | TRBV25-1 | . | .
TGTGCCAGCAGCCCCGACATGAGCTCCTACAATGAGCAGTTCTTC | CASSPDMSSYNEQFF | TRBJ2-1 | TRBV9 | . | .
TGTGCCAGCAGTTTGACAGGGTCCTACGAGCAGTACTTC | CASSLTGSYEQYF | TRBJ2-7 | TRBV27 | . | TRBD1
TGTGCCAGCAGTTCAGGCGGACTGAGCTCCTACGAGCAGTACTTC | CASSSGGLSSYEQYF | TRBJ2-7 | TRBV6-5 | . | .
TGCGCCAGCAGCTTGGGAACGGGGGGACGCAACACCGGGGAGCTGTTTTTT | CASSLGTGGRNTGELFF | TRBJ2-2 | TRBV5-1 | . | TRBD2
TGTGCCAGCAGCCTGAGCGGGGGGGCCGTCCGGGACTTC | CASSLSGGAVRDF | TRBJ2-7 | TRBV4-2 | once | TRBD2
TGTGCCAGCAGGAGACAGGGGGTAACCGGGGAGCTGTTTTTT | CASRRQGVTGELFF | TRBJ2-2 | TRBV6-5 | once | TRBD1
TGCAGCCAACAGGGGGCTTTGGGCACAGATACGCAGTATTTT | CSQQGALGTDTQYF | TRBJ2-3 | TRBV29-1 | . | TRBD1
TGTGCCTGGACTCGGGGGGCCGGGACAGATACGCAGTATTTT | CAWTRGAGTDTQYF | TRBJ2-3 | TRBV30 | . | .
TGCAGCGTTCGTATGACAGGCTACGAGCAGTACTTC | CSVRMTGYEQYF | TRBJ2-7 | TRBV29-1 | . | .
TGCGCCAGCAGCTTGGCCCCGAGGAACACTGAAGCTTTCTTT | CASSLAPRNTEAFF | TRBJ1-1 | TRBV5-1 | . | .
TGTGCCAGCAGCCAAGGGACAGCCGAGCAGTACTTC | CASSQGTAEQYF | TRBJ2-7 | TRBV5-5 | . | TRBD1
TGTCCCTGGAGTGAGACAGGCCCTATGGGAGATGGCTACACCTTC | CPWSETGPMGDGYTF | TRBJ1-2 | TRBV30 | . | .
TGCAGCGCCAGACATGGGGGGGAAAAACTGTTTTTT | CSARHGGEKLFF | TRBJ1-4 | TRBV29-1 | . | .
TGTGCCAGCAGCGTACTGGCGGGGTATTACAATGAGCAGTTCTTC | CASSVLAGYYNEQFF | TRBJ2-1 | TRBV9 | . | .
TGTGCCACCAGCAGAGGACTAGCGGGGGGTTACAATGAGCAGTTCTTC | CATSRGLAGGYNEQFF | TRBJ2-1 | TRBV15 | . | TRBD2